The sequence of this TCR beta chain was determined in a study of T cells in Graves' hyperthyroidism and ophthalmopathy. Study-wide findings and caveats: Blood also held most thyroid clonotypes expanded beyond 0.001. Median prediction lead before ophthalmopathy onset was six to eight months with the model.

Comments on this clonotype: The antigen is undetermined.

Germline V gene sequence: CDR1 DFQATT, CDR2 SNEGSKA (reference sequence). The CDR3 contains 14 residues. Uncontrolled infections, other autoimmune diseases, pregnancy or lactation led to exclusion of patients. On the basis of clinical symptoms, serum thyroxine and TRAb, thyroid ultrasound and orbital computed tomography, diagnoses were made. TCR beta CDR3 region amplification was performed from RNA transcripts. First-round RT-PCR of the TCR CDR3 relied on the HTBI primer set. TCRdb called the multiplex PCR reads again in MiXCR, with one record for every CDR3 protein. The repertoire consists of about 540,000 distinct CDR3 sequences, with 46% occurring once and the leading ten covering about 8%.

The clonotype comes from a woman aged 18-29 years with Graves' hyperthyroidism. The material sequenced was peripheral blood or thyroid tissue (not recorded which). The chain links TRBV20-1 to TRBJ2-7, with D maybe TRBD2 (6 bases). The last part of the DNA fits TRBJ2-1 better; the J call may be wrong. The CDR3 sequence: CSAPGTFSYNEQFF. CDR3 nucleotide sequence: TGCAGTGCTCCCGGGACTTTCTCCTACAATGAGCAGTTCTTC.